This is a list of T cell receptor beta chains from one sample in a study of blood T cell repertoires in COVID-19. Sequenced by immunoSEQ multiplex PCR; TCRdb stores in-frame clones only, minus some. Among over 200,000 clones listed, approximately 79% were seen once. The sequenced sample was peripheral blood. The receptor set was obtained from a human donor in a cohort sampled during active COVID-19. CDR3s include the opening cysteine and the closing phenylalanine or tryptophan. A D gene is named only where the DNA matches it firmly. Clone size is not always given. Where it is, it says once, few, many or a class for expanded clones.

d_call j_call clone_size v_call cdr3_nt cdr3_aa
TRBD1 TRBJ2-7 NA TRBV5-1 TGCGCCAGCAGCTTTACGGGACAGGGCTACGAGCAGTACTTC CASSFTGQGYEQYF
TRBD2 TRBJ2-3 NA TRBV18 TGTGCCAGCTCTCTCCTTGCTACTAGCGGGAGTAGGACAGATACGCAGTATTTT CASSLLATSGSRTDTQYF
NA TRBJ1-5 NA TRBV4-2 TGTGCCAGCAGCCAAGGTCCGGAGGGTGGGGAACAGCCCCAGCATTTT CASSQGPEGGEQPQHF
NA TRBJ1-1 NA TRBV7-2 TGTGCCAGCAGCTTCATCGGGAGTGATGGCACTGAAGCTTTCTTT CASSFIGSDGTEAFF
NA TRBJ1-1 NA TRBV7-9 TGTGCCAGCAGCCCGGCAGGGGTGGAAGCTTTCTTT CASSPAGVEAFF
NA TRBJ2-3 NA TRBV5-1 TGCGCCAGCAGCTTGACAGGGCCAGATACGCAGTATTTT CASSLTGPDTQYF
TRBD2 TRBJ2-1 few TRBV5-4 TGTGCCAGCAGCTTGGCCGGGGGTAGCGGGATTTACAATGAGCAGTTCTTC CASSLAGGSGIYNEQFF
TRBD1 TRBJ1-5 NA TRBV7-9 TGTGCCAGCAGCCATTCTACGGGACAGGGAAGTCAGCCCCAGCATTTT CASSHSTGQGSQPQHF
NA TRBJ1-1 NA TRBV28 TGTGCCAGCAGTTTAGGCGCGGTGACTGAAGCTTTCTTT CASSLGAVTEAFF
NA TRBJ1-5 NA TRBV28 TGTGCCAGCAGTACCCACGGGAATAGCAATCAGCCCCAGCATTTT CASSTHGNSNQPQHF
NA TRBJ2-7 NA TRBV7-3 TGTGCCAGCAGCTTTGGCAGGTACTACGAGCAGTACTTC CASSFGRYYEQYF
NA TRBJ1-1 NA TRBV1 TGCACCAGCAGCTTTCGACTACAGGGCTATGCTACTGAAGCTTTCTTT CTSSFRLQGYATEAFF
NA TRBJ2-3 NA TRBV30 TGTGCCTGGAGCCGTTGGCCGGGACATGCAGGCACAGATACGCAGTATTTT CAWSRWPGHAGTDTQYF
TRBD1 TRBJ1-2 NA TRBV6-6 TGTGCCAGCAAATTGGGACAGGACTATGGCTACACCTTC CASKLGQDYGYTF
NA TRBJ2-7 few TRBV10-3 TGTGCCATCAGGGACTACGCCTACGAGCAGTACTTC CAIRDYAYEQYF
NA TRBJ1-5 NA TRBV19 TGTGCCAGTAGCGGAGGGACCAGCAATCAGCCCCAGCATTTT CASSGGTSNQPQHF
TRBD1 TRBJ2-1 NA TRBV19 TGTGCCAGTAGTGGTACAGGGGAGTGGGATGAGCAGTTCTTC CASSGTGEWDEQFF
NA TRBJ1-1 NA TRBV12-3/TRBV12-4 TGTGCCAGCAGTTTACCGGGGACACAAACTTTCTTT CASSLPGTQTFF
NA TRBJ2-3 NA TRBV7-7 TGTGCCAGCAGCCAACAGGGTGCCGATACGCAGTATTTT CASSQQGADTQYF
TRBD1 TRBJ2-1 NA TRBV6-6 TGTGCCAGCAGCACCGGGACAGGGGGCGCGGGGGGTTTCTTC CASSTGTGGAGGFF
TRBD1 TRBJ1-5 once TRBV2 TGTGCCAGCAGTTACCCGGGACAGGGAAGCAATCAGCCCCAGCATTTT CASSYPGQGSNQPQHF
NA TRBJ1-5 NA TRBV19 TGTGCCAGTAGTACGTCCGGGACAAAGAATCAGCCCCAGCATTTT CASSTSGTKNQPQHF
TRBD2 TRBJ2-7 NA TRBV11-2 TGTGCCAGCAGCTCCTCGGGTAGCGGGAGGGCCAGGGAGCAGTACTTC CASSSSGSGRAREQYF
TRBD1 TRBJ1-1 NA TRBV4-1 TGCGCCAGCAGCCATTCAGGACAGGACTTGAACACTGAAGCTTTCTTT CASSHSGQDLNTEAFF
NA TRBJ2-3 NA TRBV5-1 TGCGCCAGCAGCTTGGAACAGTCAACAGATACGCAGTATTTT CASSLEQSTDTQYF
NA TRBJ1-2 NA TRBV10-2 TGCGCCAGCAGTGATCCTCCCGGTCGCTTCTATGGCTACACCTTC CASSDPPGRFYGYTF
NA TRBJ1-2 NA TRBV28 TGTGCCAGCACTCAGCGGGGGCAGCGGGGCTATGGCTACACCTTC CASTQRGQRGYGYTF
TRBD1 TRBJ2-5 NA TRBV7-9 TGTGCCAGCAGAGGGTTCAGGGGGCGCGGGGAGACCCAGTACTTC CASRGFRGRGETQYF
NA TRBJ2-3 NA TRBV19 TGTGCCAGTAGTACCGAGGTAGCGGTTCTTAGCACAGATACGCAGTATTTT CASSTEVAVLSTDTQYF
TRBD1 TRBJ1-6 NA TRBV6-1 TGTGCCAGCAGTGAAAAAGGAGGGGGCGATTCACCCCTCCACTTT CASSEKGGGDSPLHF
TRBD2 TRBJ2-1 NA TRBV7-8 TGTGCCAGCAGTCGAGCGGGAGGACCTTGGAATGAGCAGTTCTTC CASSRAGGPWNEQFF
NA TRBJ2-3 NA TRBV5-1 TGCGCCAGCAGCTATATATCGGATACGCAGTATTTT CASSYISDTQYF
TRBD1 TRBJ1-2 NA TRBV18 TGTGCCAGCTCACACGGCAGCGGACAGGGGGCTAGCTATGGCTACACCTTC CASSHGSGQGASYGYTF
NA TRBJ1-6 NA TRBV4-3 TGCGCCAGCAGCCAGGCTTACAGGGATAATTCACCCCTCCACTTT CASSQAYRDNSPLHF
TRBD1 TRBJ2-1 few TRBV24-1 TGTGCCACCAGTCGAGGGGGCACGGGATACAATGAGCAGTTCTTC CATSRGGTGYNEQFF
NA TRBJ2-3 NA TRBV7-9 TGTGCCAGCAGCTTAGGTTCGAACAGAGACACAGATACGCAGTATTTT CASSLGSNRDTDTQYF
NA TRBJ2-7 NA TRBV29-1 TGCAGCGTTGAGCAGGCCTCCTACGAGCAGTACTTC CSVEQASYEQYF
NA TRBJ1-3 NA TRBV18 TGTGCCAGCTCACCAGGCCCGGGGGGAAACACCATATATTTT CASSPGPGGNTIYF
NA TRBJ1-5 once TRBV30 TGTGCCTGGAGCCAGGGGACACCATATCAGTCCCAGCATTTT CAWSQGTPYQSQHF
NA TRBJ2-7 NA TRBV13 TGTGCCAGCAGCTTAGGGGCGGAGAGCTCCTACGAGCAGTACTTC CASSLGAESSYEQYF
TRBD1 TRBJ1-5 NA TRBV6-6 TGTGCCAGCAGTAGGGACAGGGGTAGCAATCAGCCCCAGCATTTT CASSRDRGSNQPQHF
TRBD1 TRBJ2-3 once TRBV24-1 TGTGCCACCAGTGATTTGTTTACAGGGGACGCAGATACGCAGTATTTT CATSDLFTGDADTQYF
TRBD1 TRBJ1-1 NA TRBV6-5 TGTGCCAGCAGCGCGGACAGGGGAGGGACTGAAGCTTTCTTT CASSADRGGTEAFF
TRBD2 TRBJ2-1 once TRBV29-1 TGCAGCGTTGAATTGAAGTGGGCGGGGGGAGGCCGCTACAATGAGCAGTTCTTC CSVELKWAGGGRYNEQFF
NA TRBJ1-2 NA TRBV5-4 TGTGCCAGCAGCTTGAGAGGGTCGGGGATCCATGGCTACACCTTC CASSLRGSGIHGYTF
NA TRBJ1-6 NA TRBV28 TGTGCCAGCAGCCCGAGGTGGGGGCGTAATTCACCCCTCCACTTT CASSPRWGRNSPLHF
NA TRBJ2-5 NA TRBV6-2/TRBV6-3 TGTGCCAGCAGTTACAGGGGGGGGGCCCAAGAGACCCAGTACTTC CASSYRGGAQETQYF
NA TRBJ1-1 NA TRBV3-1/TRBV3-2 TGTGCCAGCAGCCAAGGGGGGGTTAACACTGAAGCTTTCTTT CASSQGGVNTEAFF